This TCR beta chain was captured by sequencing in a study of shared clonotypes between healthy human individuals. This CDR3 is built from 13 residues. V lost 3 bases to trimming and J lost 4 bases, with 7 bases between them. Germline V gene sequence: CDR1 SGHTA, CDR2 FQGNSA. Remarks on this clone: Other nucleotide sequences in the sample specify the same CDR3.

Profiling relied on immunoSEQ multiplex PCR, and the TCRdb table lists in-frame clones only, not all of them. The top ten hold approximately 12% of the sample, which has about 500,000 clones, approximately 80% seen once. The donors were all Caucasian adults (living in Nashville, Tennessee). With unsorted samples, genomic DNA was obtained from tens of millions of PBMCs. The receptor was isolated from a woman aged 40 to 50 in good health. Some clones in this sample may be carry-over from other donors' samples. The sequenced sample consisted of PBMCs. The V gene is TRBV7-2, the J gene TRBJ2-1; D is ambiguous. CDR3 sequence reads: CASSFGRYNEQFF. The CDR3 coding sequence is TGTGCCAGCAGCTTTGGAAGATACAATGAGCAGTTCTTC.